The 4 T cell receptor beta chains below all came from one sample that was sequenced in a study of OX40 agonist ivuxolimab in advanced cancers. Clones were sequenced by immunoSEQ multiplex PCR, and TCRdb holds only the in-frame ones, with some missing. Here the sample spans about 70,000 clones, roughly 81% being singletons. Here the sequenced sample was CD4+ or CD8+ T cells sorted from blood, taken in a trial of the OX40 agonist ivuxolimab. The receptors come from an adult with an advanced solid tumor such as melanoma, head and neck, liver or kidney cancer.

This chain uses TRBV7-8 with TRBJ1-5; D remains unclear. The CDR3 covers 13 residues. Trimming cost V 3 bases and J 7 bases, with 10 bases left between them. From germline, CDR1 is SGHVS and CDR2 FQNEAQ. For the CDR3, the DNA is TGTGCCAGCAGCTTGACAACAGAACAGCCCCAGCATTTT. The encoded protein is CASSLTTEQPQHF.

The DNA of the CDR3 is TGTGCCAGCAGCTTTAGGTCCGGCGGGAGGTACAATGAGCAGTTCTTC. Its protein is CASSFRSGGRYNEQFF. The chain links TRBV5-4 to TRBJ2-1; 8 bases agree with TRBD2. V gave up 2 bases and J gave up 4 bases; unmatched junction bases: 8. Germline-derived CDR1 and CDR2 are SGHNT and YYREEE (reference sequence). The CDR3 covers 16 residues.

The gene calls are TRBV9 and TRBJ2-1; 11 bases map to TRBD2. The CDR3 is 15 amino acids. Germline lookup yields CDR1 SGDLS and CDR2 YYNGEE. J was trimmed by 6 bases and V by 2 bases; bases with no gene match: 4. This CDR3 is CASSVIAGGPNEQFF. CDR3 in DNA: TGTGCCAGCAGCGTTATAGCGGGAGGGCCCAATGAGCAGTTCTTC.

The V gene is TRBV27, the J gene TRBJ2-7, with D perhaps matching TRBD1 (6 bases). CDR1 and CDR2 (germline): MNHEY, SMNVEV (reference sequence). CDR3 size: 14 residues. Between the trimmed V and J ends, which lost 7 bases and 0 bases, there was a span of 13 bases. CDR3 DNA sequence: TGTGCCAGCACCTCTCCGGGACACTCCTACGAGCAGTACTTC. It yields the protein CASTSPGHSYEQYF.